This entry features one T cell receptor (beta chain) sequence. This entry comes from a study of identical twins. TCRdb re-derived calls from the 5' RACE reads in MiXCR, one entry per CDR3 protein. This table has a few hundred thousand distinct CDR3 sequences, 13% to 15% appearing once. There are 14 residues in the CDR3. Germline loops: CDR1 SNHLY, CDR2 FYNNEI. Trimming took off 5 bases at V and 0 bases at J, with 10 bases between the two ends. In addition, the sample was reused for a study of yellow fever vaccine responses in identical twins.

This sequence was found in a woman aged 18-29 years in good health. The chain links TRBV2 to TRBJ1-1; no reliable D call. Sequenced material: CD4+ T cells sorted from blood. The CDR3: CASSSKVLNTEAFF. The CDR3 DNA reads TGTGCCAGCAGTAGTAAGGTATTGAACACTGAAGCTTTCTTT.